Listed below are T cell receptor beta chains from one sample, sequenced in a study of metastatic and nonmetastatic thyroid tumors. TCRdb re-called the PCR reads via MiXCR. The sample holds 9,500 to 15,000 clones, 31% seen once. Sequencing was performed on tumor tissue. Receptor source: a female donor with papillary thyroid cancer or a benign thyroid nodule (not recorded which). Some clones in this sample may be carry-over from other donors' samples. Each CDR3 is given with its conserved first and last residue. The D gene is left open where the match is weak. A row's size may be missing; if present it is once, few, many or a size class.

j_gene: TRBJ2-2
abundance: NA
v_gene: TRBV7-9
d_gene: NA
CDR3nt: TGTGCCAGCAGCTTAGCGGGCGACAAACCCGGGGAGCTGTTTTTT
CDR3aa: CASSLAGDKPGELFF

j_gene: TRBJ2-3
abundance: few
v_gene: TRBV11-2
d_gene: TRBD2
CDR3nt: TGTGCCAGCAGCTTAGGGGGGCTAGCGGGAGAGTTAGGCCAGTATTTT
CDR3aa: CASSLGGLAGELGQYF

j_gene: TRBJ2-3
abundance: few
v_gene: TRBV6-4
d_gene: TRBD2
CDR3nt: TGTGCCAGCAGTGACGGAGCGGGAGGCCCCACAGATACGCAGTATTTT
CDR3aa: CASSDGAGGPTDTQYF

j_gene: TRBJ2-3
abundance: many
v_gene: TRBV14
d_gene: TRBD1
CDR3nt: TGTGCCAGCAGCCAGGACAGGGGAGGTGAAGGCACAGATACGCAGTATTTT
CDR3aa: CASSQDRGGEGTDTQYF

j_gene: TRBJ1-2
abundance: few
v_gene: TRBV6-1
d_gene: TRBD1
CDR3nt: TGTGCCAGCAGACTTAAACCGACAGGGGTAAGAGGCTACACCTTC
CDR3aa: CASRLKPTGVRGYTF

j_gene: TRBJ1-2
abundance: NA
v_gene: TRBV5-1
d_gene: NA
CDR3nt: TGCGCCAGCAGTTATCAGGAGGCGGGTGGCTACACCTTC
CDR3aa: CASSYQEAGGYTF

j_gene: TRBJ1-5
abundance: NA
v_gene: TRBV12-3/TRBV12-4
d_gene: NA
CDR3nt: TGTGCCAGCAGGTCGCAGGGAAGTCAGCCCCAGCATTTT
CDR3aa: CASRSQGSQPQHF

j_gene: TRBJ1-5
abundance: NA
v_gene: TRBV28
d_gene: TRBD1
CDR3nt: TGTGCCAGCCGACAGGGGAACAATCAGCCCCAGCATTTT
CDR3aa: CASRQGNNQPQHF

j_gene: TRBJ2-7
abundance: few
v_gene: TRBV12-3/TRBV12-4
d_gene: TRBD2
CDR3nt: TGTGCCAGCAGACCTTCGGGACTAGCGGGAGGTGTGGCCTACGAGCAGTACTTC
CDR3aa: CASRPSGLAGGVAYEQYF

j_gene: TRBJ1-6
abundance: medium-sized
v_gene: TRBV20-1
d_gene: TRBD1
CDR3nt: TGCAGTGCTCATTTGGGACAGGTTAATTCGGCCCTCCACTTT
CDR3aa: CSAHLGQVNSALHF

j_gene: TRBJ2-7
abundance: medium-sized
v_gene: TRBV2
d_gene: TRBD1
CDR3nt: TGTGCCAGCAGTGTCCTCGTGACAGGGCGAAGCGAGCAGTACTTC
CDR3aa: CASSVLVTGRSEQYF

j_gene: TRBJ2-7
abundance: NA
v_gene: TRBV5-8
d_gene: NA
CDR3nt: TGTGCCAGCAGCTTGGTGACAGCCATCTACGAGCAGTACTTC
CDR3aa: CASSLVTAIYEQYF

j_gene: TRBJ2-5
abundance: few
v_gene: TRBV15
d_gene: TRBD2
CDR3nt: TGTGCCACCAGCAGAATAGCGGGGGAGACCCAGTACTTC
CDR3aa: CATSRIAGETQYF

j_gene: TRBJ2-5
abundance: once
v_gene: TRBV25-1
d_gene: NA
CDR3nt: TGTGCCAGCAGTGACTCCTCAGCGACCCAGTACTTC
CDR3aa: CASSDSSATQYF

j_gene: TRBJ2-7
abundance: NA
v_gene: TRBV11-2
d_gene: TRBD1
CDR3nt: TGTGCCAGCAGCTTAAGGGGGCGCAACGACGAGCAGTACTTC
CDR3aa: CASSLRGRNDEQYF

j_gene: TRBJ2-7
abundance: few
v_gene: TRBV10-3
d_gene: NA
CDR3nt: TGTGCCATCAGTGACGGGGGAGCCTACGAGCAGTACTTC
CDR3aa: CAISDGGAYEQYF

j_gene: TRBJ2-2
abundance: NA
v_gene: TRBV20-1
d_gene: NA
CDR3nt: TGCAGTGCTACCGAAGGGCGGTCCGACACCGGGGAGCTGTTTTTT
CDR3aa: CSATEGRSDTGELFF

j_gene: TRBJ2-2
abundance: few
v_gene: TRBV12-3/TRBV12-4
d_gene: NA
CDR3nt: TGTGCCGGCAGTCCGATGGGGGCTGGGGGGGAGCTGTTTTTT
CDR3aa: CAGSPMGAGGELFF

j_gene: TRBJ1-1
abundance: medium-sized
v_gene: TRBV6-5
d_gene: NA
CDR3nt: TGTGCCAGCAGTTACTCGAGTATGGGCCGGAACACTGAAGCTTTCTTT
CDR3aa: CASSYSSMGRNTEAFF

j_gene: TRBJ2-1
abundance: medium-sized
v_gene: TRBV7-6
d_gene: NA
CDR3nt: TGTGCCAGCAGCTTCCTAGCGACTGAGGGCTACAATGAGCAGTTCTTC
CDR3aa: CASSFLATEGYNEQFF

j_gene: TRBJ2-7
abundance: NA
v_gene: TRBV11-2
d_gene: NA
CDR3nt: TGTGCCAGCAGCTTAGGGAGGGGGACGGCCTACGAGCAGTACTTC
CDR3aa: CASSLGRGTAYEQYF

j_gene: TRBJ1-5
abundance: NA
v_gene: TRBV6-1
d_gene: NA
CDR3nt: TGTGCCAGCAGTGATGTGGACCATCAGCCCCAGCATTTT
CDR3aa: CASSDVDHQPQHF

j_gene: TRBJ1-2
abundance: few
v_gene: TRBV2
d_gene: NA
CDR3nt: TGTGCCAGCAGTGAAGACCCAGCTTATGGCTACACCTTC
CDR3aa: CASSEDPAYGYTF

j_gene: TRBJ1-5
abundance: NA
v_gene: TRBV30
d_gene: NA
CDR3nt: TGTGCCTGGAGTGAGCCAGGGCAGGGGCAACAGCCCCAGCATTTT
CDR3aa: CAWSEPGQGQQPQHF

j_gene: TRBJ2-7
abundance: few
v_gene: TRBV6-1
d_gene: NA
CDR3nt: TGTGCCAGCAGTGTCCAGGGGCGGGAGCAGTACTTC
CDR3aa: CASSVQGREQYF

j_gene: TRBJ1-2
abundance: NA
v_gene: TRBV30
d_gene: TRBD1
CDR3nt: TGTGCCTGGAGTGTACGGACAGGGGGTGGCTACACCTTC
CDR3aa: CAWSVRTGGGYTF

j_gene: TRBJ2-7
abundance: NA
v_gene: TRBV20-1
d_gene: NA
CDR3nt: TGCAGTGCTCAGAACCGGCCGGGGGGCCCCTACGAGCAGTACTTC
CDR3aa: CSAQNRPGGPYEQYF

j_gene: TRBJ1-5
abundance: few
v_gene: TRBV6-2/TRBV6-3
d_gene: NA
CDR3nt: TGTGCCAGCAGTTACAGGGACAATCAGCCCCAGCATTTT
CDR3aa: CASSYRDNQPQHF

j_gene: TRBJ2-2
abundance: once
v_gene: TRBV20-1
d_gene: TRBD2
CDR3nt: TGCAGTGCTAGAGTAGCGGGAGGGCCCGGCACCGGGGAGCTGTTTTTT
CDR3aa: CSARVAGGPGTGELFF

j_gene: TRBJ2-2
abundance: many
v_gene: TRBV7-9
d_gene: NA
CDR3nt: TGTGCCAGCAGCTTGTACACCGGGGAGCTGTTTTTT
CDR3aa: CASSLYTGELFF

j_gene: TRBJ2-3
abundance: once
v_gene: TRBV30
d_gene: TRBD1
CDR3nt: TGTGCCTGGAACAGGGGGCACACAGATACGCAGTATTTT
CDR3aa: CAWNRGHTDTQYF

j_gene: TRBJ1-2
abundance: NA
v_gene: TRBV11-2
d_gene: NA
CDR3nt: TGTGCCAGCAGCCGGATTCAAGCCCTAGCCTTC
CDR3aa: CASSRIQALAF

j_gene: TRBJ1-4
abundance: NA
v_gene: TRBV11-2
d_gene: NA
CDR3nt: TGTGCCAGCCGAACAGGGTGGGACAATGAAAAACTGTTTTTT
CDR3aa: CASRTGWDNEKLFF

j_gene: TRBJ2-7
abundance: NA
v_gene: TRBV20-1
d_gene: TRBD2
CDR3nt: TGCAGTGCTAGGGAGGGACTAGCGGGAGGGGATTCCTACGAGCAGTACTTC
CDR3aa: CSAREGLAGGDSYEQYF

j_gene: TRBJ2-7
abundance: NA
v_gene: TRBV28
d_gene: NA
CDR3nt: TGTGCCGTCACGGGGGCCTACGAGCAGTACTTC
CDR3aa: CAVTGAYEQYF

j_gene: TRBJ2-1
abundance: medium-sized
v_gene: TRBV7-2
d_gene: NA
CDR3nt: TGTGCCAGCAGCAGGGACCCAGGGGTGGAGCAGTTCTTC
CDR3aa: CASSRDPGVEQFF

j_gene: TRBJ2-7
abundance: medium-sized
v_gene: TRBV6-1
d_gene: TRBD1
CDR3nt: TGTGCCAGCAGTCCGACAGGGGGGGCCTACGAGCAGTACTTC
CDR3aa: CASSPTGGAYEQYF

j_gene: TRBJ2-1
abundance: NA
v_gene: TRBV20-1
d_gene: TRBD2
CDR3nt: TGCAGTGCTAGAGACCCTAGCGGGAGACGTAATGAGCAGTTCTTC
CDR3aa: CSARDPSGRRNEQFF

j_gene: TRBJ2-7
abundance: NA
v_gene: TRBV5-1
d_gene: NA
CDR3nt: TGCGCCAGCAGCTTGGTCCCTTCTGGGACGGTGCAAGAGCAGTACTTC
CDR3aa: CASSLVPSGTVQEQYF

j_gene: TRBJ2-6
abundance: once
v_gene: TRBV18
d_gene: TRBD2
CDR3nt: TGTGCCAGCTCACCACGTCTAGCGGGCGTCTCTGGGGCCAACGTCCTGACTTTC
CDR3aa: CASSPRLAGVSGANVLTF